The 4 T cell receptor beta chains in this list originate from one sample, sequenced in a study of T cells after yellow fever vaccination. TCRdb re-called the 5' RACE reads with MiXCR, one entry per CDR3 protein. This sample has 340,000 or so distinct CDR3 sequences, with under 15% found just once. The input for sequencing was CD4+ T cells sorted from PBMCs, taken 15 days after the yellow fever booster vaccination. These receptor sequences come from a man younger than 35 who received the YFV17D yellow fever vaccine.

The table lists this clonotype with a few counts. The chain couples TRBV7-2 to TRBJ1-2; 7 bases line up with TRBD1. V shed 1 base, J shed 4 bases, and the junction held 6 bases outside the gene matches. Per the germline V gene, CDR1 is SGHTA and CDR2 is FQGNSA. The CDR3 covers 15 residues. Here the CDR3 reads CASSLVSGTVYGYTF. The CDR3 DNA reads TGTGCCAGCAGCTTAGTGAGCGGGACAGTCTATGGCTACACCTTC.

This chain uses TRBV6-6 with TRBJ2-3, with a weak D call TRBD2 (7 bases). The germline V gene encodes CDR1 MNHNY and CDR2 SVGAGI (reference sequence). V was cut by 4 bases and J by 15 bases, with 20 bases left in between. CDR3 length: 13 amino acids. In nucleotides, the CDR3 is TGTGCCAGCAGTTTTACCGCGGGGGCCCGCGGATATTTT. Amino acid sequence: CASSFTAGARGYF.

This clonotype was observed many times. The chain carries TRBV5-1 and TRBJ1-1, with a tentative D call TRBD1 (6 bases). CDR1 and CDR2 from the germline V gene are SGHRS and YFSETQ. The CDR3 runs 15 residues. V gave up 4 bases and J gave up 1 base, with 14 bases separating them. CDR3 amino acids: CASSVPGAANTEAFF. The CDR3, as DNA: TGCGCCAGCAGCGTCCCAGGGGCAGCGAACACTGAAGCTTTCTTT.

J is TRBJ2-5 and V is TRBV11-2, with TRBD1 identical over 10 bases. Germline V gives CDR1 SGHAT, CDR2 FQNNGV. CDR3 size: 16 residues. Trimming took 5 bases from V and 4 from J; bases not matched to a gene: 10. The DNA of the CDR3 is TGTGCCAGCAGCCCGCCGTCGGACAGGGGGATAGAGACCCAGTACTTC. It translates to CASSPPSDRGIETQYF.